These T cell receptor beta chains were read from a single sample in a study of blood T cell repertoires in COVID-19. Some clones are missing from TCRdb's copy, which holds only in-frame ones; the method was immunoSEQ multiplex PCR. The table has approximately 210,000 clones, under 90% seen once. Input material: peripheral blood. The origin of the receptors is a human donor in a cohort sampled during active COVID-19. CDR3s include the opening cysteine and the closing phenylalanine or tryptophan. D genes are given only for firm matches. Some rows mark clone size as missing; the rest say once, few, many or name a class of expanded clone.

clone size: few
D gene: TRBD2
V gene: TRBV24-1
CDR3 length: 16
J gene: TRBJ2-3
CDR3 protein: CATSGPLGLGTDTQYF
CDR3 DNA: TGTGCCACCAGTGGGCCGTTGGGACTAGGGACTGATACGCAGTATTTT

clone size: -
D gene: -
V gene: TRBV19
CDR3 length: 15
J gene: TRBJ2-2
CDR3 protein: CASSIGRLLTGELFF
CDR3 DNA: TGTGCCAGTAGTATTGGCCGTCTCCTCACCGGGGAGCTGTTTTTT

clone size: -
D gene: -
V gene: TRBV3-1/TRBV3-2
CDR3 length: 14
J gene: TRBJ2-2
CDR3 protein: CASSQREGFRELFF
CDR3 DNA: TGTGCCAGCAGCCAGAGGGAAGGGTTCCGGGAGCTGTTTTTT

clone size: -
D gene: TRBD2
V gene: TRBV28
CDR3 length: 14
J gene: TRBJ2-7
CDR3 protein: CASQTSGLTYEQYF
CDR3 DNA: TGTGCCAGCCAGACTAGCGGATTAACCTACGAGCAGTACTTC

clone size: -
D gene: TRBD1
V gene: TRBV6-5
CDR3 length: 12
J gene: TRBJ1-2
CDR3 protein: CASRPGGGGYTF
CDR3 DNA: TGTGCCAGCAGACCAGGGGGAGGCGGCTACACCTTC

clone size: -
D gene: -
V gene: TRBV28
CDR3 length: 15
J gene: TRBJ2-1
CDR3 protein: CASSPAQAGYNEQFF
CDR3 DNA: TGTGCCAGCAGCCCAGCCCAGGCTGGATACAATGAGCAGTTCTTC

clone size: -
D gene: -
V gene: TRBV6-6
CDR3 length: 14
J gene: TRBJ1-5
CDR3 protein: CASSYSNTNQPQHF
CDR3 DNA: TGTGCCAGCAGTTACTCAAACACAAATCAGCCCCAGCATTTT

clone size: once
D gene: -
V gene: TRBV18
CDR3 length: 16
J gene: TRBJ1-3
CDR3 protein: CASSSNGGDSGNTIYF
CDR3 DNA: TGTGCCAGCTCATCAAACGGAGGGGACTCTGGAAACACCATATATTTT

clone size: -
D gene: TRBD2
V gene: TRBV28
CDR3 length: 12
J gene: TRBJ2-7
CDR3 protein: CATSGNSYEQYF
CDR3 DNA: TGTGCCACCAGCGGGAACTCCTACGAGCAGTACTTC

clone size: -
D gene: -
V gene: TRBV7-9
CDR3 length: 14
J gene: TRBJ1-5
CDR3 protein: CASSLRPVEQPQHF
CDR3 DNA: TGTGCCAGCAGCTTAAGGCCAGTGGAGCAGCCCCAGCATTTT

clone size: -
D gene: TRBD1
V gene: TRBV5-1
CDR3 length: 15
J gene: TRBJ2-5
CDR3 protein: CASSPVTGGRETQYF
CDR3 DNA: TGCGCCAGCAGCCCTGTTACAGGGGGAAGAGAGACCCAGTACTTC

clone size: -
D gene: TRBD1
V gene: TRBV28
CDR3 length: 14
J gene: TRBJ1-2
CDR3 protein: CASSLGQTNYGYTF
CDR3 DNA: TGTGCCAGCAGTTTGGGACAGACTAACTATGGCTACACCTTC

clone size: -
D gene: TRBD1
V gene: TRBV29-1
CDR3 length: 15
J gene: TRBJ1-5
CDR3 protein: CSVESTGEPNQPQHF
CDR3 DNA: TGCAGCGTTGAAAGTACAGGGGAGCCCAATCAGCCCCAGCATTTT

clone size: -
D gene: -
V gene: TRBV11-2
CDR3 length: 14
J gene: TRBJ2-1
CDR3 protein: CASSPPGYGNEQFF
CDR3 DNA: TGTGCCAGCAGCCCACCGGGTTACGGAAATGAGCAGTTCTTC

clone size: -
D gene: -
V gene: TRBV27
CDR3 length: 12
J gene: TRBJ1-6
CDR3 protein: CASSLGRSPLHF
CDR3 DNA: TGTGCCAGCAGTTTGGGGCGCTCACCCCTCCACTTT

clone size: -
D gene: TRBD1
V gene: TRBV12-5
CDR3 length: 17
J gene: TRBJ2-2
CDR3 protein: CASGLTTGQGASGELFF
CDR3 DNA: TGTGCTAGTGGTTTGACGACCGGACAGGGGGCGTCCGGGGAGCTGTTTTTT

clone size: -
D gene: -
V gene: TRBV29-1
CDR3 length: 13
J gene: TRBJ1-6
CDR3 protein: CSVRQEIDSPLHF
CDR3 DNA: TGCAGCGTTCGACAGGAGATTGATTCACCCCTCCACTTT

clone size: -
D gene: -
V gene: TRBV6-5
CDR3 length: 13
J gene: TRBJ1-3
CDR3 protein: CASKMTSRNTIYF
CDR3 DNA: TGTGCCAGCAAAATGACAAGTAGAAACACCATATATTTT

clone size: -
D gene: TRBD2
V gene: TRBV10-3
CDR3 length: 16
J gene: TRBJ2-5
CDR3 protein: CAISESGRGGQETQYF
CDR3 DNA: TGTGCCATCAGTGAGTCGGGACGGGGGGGACAAGAGACCCAGTACTTC

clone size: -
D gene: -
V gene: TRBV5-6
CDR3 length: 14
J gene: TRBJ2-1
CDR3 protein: CASSFQVVYNEQFF
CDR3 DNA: TGTGCCAGCAGCTTTCAGGTCGTCTACAATGAGCAGTTCTTC

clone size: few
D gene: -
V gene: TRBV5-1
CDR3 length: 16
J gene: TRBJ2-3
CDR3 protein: CASSFLGRRSTDTQYF
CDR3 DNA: TGCGCCAGCAGCTTCTTGGGGAGGCGGAGCACAGATACGCAGTATTTT

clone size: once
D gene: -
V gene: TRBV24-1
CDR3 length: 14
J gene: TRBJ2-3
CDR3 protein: CATSDWGRADTQYF
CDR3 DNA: TGTGCCACCAGTGATTGGGGGCGGGCAGATACGCAGTATTTT

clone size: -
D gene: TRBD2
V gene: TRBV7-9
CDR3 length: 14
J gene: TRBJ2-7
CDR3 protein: CASSLSSGSYEQYF
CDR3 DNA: TGTGCCAGCAGCTTATCTAGCGGTAGCTACGAGCAGTACTTC

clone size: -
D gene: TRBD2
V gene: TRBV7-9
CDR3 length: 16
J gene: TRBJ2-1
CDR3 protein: CASSLLAGDGIVEQFF
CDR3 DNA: TGTGCCAGCAGCCTACTAGCGGGAGATGGTATTGTTGAGCAGTTCTTC

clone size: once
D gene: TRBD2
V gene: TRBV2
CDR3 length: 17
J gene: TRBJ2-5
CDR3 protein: CASSPLAAGTIKETQYF
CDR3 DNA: TGTGCCAGCAGTCCTCTCGCCGCCGGGACTATAAAAGAGACCCAGTACTTC

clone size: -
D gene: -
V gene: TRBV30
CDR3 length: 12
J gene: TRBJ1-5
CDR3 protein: CAWSAFNQPQHF
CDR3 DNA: TGTGCCTGGAGTGCCTTCAATCAGCCCCAGCATTTT

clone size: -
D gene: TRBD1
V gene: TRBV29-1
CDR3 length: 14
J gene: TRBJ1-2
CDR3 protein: CSAGKTDREDGYTF
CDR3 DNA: TGCAGCGCCGGAAAAACAGACAGGGAGGATGGCTACACCTTC

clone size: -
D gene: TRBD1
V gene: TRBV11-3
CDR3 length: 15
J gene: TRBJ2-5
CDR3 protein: CASSRGGQGGETQYF
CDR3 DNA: TGTGCCAGCAGCAGGGGGGGACAGGGTGGAGAGACCCAGTACTTC

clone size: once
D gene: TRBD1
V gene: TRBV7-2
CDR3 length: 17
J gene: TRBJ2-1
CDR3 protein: CASSLFPGTGPYNEQFF
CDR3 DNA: TGTGCCAGCAGCTTATTTCCCGGGACAGGGCCTTACAATGAGCAGTTCTTC

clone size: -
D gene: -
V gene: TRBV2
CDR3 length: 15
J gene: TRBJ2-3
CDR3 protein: CASSGWGLWTDTQYF
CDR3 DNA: TGTGCCAGCAGTGGTTGGGGGCTTTGGACAGATACGCAGTATTTT

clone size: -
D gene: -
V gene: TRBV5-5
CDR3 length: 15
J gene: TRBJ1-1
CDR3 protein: CASSPSSGVWTEAFF
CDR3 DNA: TGTGCCAGCAGCCCAAGTTCGGGTGTTTGGACTGAAGCTTTCTTT

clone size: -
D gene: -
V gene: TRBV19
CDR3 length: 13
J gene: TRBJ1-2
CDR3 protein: CASSRGAAYGYTF
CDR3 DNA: TGTGCCAGTAGTCGGGGGGCGGCTTATGGCTACACCTTC

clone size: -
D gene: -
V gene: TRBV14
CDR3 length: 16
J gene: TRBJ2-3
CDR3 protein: CASSQDFGHSTDTQYF
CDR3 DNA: TGTGCCAGCAGCCAAGATTTCGGACACAGCACAGATACGCAGTATTTT

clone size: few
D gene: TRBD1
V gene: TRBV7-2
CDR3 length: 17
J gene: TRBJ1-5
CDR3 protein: CASSLWEGQGFGQPQHF
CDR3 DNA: TGTGCCAGCAGCTTATGGGAGGGACAGGGGTTCGGTCAGCCCCAGCATTTT

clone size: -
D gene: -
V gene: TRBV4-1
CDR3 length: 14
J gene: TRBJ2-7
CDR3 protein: CASSQGGFAYEQYF
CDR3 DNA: TGCGCCAGCAGCCAAGGAGGGTTCGCCTACGAGCAGTACTTC

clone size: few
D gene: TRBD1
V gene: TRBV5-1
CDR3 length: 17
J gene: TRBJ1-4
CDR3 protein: CASSLDSPGQGSEKLFF
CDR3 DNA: TGCGCCAGCAGCTTGGATTCCCCGGGACAGGGGAGCGAAAAACTGTTTTTT

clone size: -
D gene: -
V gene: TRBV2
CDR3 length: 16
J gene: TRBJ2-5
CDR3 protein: CASRRLSPLSLETQYF
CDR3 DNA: TGTGCCAGCAGGAGACTAAGCCCCCTCTCATTAGAGACCCAGTACTTC

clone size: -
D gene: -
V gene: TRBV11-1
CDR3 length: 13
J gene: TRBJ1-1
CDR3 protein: CASSLGRRASAFF
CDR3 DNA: TGTGCCAGCAGCTTAGGACGGCGGGCCTCAGCTTTCTTT

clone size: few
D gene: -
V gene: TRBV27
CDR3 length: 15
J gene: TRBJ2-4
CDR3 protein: CASSLWASARNIQYF
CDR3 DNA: TGTGCCAGCAGCCTCTGGGCATCGGCAAGAAACATTCAGTACTTC

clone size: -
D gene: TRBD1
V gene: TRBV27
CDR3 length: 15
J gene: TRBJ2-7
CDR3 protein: CASSLGRGFYYEQYF
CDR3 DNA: TGTGCCAGCAGTTTGGGCAGGGGGTTCTACTACGAGCAGTACTTC

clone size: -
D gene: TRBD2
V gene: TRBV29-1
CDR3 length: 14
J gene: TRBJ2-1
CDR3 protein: CSGSGTSRGDEQFF
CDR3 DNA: TGCAGCGGGAGCGGGACTTCTCGTGGGGATGAGCAGTTCTTC

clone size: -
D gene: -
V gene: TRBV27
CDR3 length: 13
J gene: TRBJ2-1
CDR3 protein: CASSLTTDQEQFF
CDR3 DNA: TGTGCCAGCAGTCTCACGACAGACCAAGAGCAGTTCTTC

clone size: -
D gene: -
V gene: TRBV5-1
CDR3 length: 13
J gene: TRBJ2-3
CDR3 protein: CASSLAHTDTQYF
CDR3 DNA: TGCGCCAGCAGCTTGGCCCACACAGATACGCAGTATTTT

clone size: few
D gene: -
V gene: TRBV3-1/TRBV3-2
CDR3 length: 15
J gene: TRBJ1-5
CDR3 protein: CASSQSDRYNQPQHF
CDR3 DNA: TGTGCCAGCAGCCAAAGCGACAGGTACAATCAGCCCCAGCATTTT

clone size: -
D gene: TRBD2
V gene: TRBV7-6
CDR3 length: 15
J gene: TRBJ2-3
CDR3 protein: CASSLAAGNTDTQYF
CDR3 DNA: TGTGCCAGCAGCTTAGCAGCGGGGAACACAGATACGCAGTATTTT

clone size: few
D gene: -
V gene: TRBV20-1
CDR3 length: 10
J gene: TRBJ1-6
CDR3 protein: CSASTGTLHF
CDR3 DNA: TGCAGTGCTAGTACGGGTACCCTCCACTTT

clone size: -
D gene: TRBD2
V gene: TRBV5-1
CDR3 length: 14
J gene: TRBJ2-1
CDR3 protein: CASSWTSGYNEQFF
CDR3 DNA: TGCGCCAGCAGCTGGACTAGCGGCTACAATGAGCAGTTCTTC

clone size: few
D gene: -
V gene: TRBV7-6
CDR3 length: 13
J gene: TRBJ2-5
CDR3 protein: CASSTRVQETQYF
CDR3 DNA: TGTGCCAGCAGCACACGGGTTCAAGAGACCCAGTACTTC

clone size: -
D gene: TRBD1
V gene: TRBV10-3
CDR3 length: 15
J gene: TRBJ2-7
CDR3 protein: CAISESGQGTYEQYF
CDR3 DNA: TGTGCCATCAGTGAGTCGGGACAGGGAACCTACGAGCAGTACTTC

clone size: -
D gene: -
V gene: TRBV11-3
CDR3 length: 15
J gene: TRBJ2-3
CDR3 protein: CASSLDPSRADTQYF
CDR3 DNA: TGTGCCAGCAGCTTGGACCCCTCCAGGGCAGATACGCAGTATTTT

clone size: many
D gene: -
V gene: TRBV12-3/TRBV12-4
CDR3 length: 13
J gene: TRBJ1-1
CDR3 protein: CASSMQGSYEAFF
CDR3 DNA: TGTGCCAGCAGTATGCAGGGGAGCTATGAAGCTTTCTTT

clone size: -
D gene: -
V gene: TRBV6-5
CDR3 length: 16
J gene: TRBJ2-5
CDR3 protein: CASSYLATGPKETQYF
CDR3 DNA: TGTGCCAGCAGTTACCTAGCCACCGGGCCCAAAGAGACCCAGTACTTC

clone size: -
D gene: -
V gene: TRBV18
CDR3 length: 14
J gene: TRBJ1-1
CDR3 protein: CASSPTRGDTEAFF
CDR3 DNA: TGTGCCAGCTCACCGACTCGGGGGGATACTGAAGCTTTCTTT

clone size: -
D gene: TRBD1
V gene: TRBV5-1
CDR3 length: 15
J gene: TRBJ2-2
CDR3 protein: CASSADRGLAGELFF
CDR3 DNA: TGCGCCAGCAGCGCGGACAGGGGGTTAGCCGGGGAGCTGTTTTTT

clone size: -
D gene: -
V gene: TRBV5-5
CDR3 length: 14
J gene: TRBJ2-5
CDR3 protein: CASSFQTVPETQYF
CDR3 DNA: TGTGCCAGCAGCTTCCAGACTGTGCCCGAGACCCAGTACTTC

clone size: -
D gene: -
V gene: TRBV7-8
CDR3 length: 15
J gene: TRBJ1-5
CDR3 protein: CASSSNWGNNQPQHF
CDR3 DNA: TGTGCCAGCAGCTCCAATTGGGGCAACAATCAGCCCCAGCATTTT

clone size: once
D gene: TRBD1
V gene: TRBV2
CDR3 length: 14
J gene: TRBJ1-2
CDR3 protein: CASRVTTGASGYTF
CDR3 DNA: TGTGCCAGCAGGGTTACTACAGGGGCTTCGGGCTACACCTTC

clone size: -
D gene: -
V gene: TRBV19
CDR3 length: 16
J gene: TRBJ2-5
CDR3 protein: CASSITGGGNQETQYF
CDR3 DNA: TGTGCCAGTAGTATTACGGGCGGAGGAAACCAAGAGACCCAGTACTTC

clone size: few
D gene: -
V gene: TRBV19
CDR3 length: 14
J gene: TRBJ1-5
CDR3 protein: CASSINRGDQPQHF
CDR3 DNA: TGTGCCAGTAGTATTAATCGGGGAGATCAGCCCCAGCATTTT